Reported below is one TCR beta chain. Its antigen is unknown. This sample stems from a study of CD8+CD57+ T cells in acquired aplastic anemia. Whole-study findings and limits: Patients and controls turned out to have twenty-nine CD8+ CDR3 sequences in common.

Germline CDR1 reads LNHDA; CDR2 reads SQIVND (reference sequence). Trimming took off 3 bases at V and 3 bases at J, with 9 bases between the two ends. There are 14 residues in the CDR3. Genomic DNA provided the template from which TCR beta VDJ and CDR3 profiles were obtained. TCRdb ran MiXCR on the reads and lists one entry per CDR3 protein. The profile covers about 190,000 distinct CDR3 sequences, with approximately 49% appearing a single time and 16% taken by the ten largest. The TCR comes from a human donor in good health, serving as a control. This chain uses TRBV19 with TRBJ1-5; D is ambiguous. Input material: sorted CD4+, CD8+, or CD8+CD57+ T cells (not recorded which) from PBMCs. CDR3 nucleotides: TGTGCCAGTAGTATTGGGAGGGACAATCAGCCCCAGCATTTT. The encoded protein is CASSIGRDNQPQHF.